These T cell receptor beta chains were read from a single sample in a study of CD8+ T cells in alopecia areata. The data were produced by immunoSEQ multiplex PCR, yet TCRdb's version contains in-frame clones alone and is incomplete. Among fewer than 250,000 clones listed, about three fifths were seen once. The source material was CD4+ T cells sorted from blood, sampled at week 0. These receptors were collected from a human donor with alopecia areata. Both conserved end residues are trimmed from each CDR3. The order of the fields is V gene, J gene, CDR3 protein.

v_call: TRBV15
j_call: TRBJ1-6
cdr3_aa: ATSKNNSPLH

v_call: TRBV30
j_call: TRBJ1-5
cdr3_aa: AWKGQGNQPQH

v_call: TRBV27
j_call: TRBJ2-5
cdr3_aa: ASSSRPGTQY

v_call: TRBV5-1
j_call: TRBJ2-5
cdr3_aa: ASSHLAGAETQY

v_call: TRBV5-6
j_call: TRBJ1-2
cdr3_aa: ASSTRVGPLYGYT

v_call: TRBV7-2
j_call: TRBJ2-3
cdr3_aa: ASSLDSTTQY

v_call: TRBV18
j_call: TRBJ2-3
cdr3_aa: ASSAGGPADTQY

v_call: TRBV6-6
j_call: TRBJ1-5
cdr3_aa: ASSYLQGNQPQH

v_call: TRBV5-1
j_call: TRBJ2-1
cdr3_aa: ASSQSEIYNEQF

v_call: TRBV7-8
j_call: TRBJ2-5
cdr3_aa: ASSLAPGQETQY

v_call: TRBV30
j_call: TRBJ1-2
cdr3_aa: AWSQLTGDGYT

v_call: TRBV29-1
j_call: TRBJ1-2
cdr3_aa: SVAPRLSYGYT

v_call: TRBV9
j_call: TRBJ2-7
cdr3_aa: ASSPPSSPYEQY

v_call: TRBV27
j_call: TRBJ2-6
cdr3_aa: ASSFEPGANVLT

v_call: TRBV30
j_call: TRBJ1-5
cdr3_aa: AWSETRSQPQH

v_call: TRBV30
j_call: TRBJ2-2
cdr3_aa: AWELQGSTGELF

v_call: TRBV29-1
j_call: TRBJ2-5
cdr3_aa: SGSGGQETQY

v_call: TRBV28
j_call: TRBJ1-2
cdr3_aa: ASMGRLNYGYT

v_call: TRBV30
j_call: TRBJ1-2
cdr3_aa: AWRDNYGYT

v_call: TRBV10-2
j_call: TRBJ1-1
cdr3_aa: ASSLTANTEAF

v_call: TRBV29-1
j_call: TRBJ1-2
cdr3_aa: SGLQGDYGYT